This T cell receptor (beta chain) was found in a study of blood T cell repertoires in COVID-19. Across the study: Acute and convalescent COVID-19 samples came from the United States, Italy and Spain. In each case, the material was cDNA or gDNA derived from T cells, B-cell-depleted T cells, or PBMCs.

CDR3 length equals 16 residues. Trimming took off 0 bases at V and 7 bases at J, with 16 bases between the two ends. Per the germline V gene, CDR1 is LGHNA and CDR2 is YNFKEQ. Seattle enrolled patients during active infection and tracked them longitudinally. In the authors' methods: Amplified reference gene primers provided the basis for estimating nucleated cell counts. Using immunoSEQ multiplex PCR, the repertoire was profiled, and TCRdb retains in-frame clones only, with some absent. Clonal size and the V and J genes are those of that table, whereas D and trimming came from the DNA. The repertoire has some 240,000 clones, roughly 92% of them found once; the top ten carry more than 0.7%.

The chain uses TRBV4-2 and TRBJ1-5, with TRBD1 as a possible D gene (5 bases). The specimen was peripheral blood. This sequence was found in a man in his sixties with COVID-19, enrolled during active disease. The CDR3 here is CASSQDIGRGGQPQHF. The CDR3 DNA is TGTGCCAGCAGCCAAGATATAGGGAGGGGAGGCCAGCCCCAGCATTTT.